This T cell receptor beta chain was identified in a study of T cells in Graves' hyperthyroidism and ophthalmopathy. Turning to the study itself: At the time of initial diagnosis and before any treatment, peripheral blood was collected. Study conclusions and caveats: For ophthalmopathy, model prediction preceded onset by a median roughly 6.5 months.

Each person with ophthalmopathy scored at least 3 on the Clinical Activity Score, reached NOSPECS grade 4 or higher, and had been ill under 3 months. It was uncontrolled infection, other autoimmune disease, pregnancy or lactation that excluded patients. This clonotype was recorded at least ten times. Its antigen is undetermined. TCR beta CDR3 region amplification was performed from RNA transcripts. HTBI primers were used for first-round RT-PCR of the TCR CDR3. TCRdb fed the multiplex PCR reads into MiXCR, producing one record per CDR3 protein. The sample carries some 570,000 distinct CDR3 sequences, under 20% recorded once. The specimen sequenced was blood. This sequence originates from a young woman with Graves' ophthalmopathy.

The CDR3 DNA follows: TGCAGTGCTAGAGATGGCCAGGGACTCTCCTACGAGCAGTACTTC. This encodes CSARDGQGLSYEQYF. The rearrangement joins TRBV20-1 to TRBJ2-7, with a possible D match to TRBD2 (6 bases). Germline CDR1 and CDR2: DFQATT and SNEGSKA (reference sequence). This CDR3 has 15 residues. Trimming removed 0 bases from V and 0 bases from J, with 12 bases in between.